Each of the 9 T cell receptor beta chains below was sequenced from the same sample in a study of T cell changes during pregnancy in multiple sclerosis. Profiling relied on immunoSEQ multiplex PCR, and the TCRdb table lists in-frame clones only, not all of them. The repertoire holds 84,000 or so clones, with about 95% as singletons. The input for sequencing was peripheral blood, taken in the third trimester of pregnancy. The receptors were gathered from a female donor with multiple sclerosis, enrolled in a pregnancy study.

The chain uses TRBV7-9 and TRBJ1-1, with D possibly being TRBD1 (6 bases). Germline V CDR1 and CDR2: SEHNR, FQNEAQ (reference sequence). This CDR3 region has 15 residues. The V and J ends lost 3 bases and 3 bases respectively, with 14 bases between them. The CDR3 region is CASSFRKGVDTEAFF. CDR3 bases: TGTGCCAGCAGCTTCCGAAAGGGGGTAGACACTGAAGCTTTCTTT.

CDR3 DNA sequence: TGCGCCAGCAGCCAACCTTTCCGGACTAGCGGGGGGGTCGATGAGCAGTTCTTC. Protein: CASSQPFRTSGGVDEQFF. The V and J genes are TRBV4-1 and TRBJ2-1; 15 nucleotides agree with TRBD2. With 2 bases clipped from V and 8 bases from J, the junction kept 10 bases outside the gene matches. CDR1 and CDR2 (germline): MGHRA, YSYEKL. The CDR3 spans 18 residues.

In nucleotides, the CDR3 is TGTGCCAGCAGCTTGGGGGCTTGGCAGCCCCAGCATTTT. It is translated as CASSLGAWQPQHF. This chain connects TRBV5-5 to TRBJ1-5; D is unclear. The germline V and J ends were trimmed by 0 bases and 7 bases, with 8 bases remaining between them. The CDR3 has 13 amino acids. CDR1 SGHKS and CDR2 YYEKEE come from the germline V gene (reference sequence).

This chain links TRBV2 with TRBJ1-4; D not resolved. V was pared by 6 bases and J by 11 bases, with 22 bases between. The CDR3 loop spans 15 amino acids. Germline loops: CDR1 SNHLY, CDR2 FYNNEI. CDR3 loop: CASRPGLILKGKLFF. The CDR3 DNA follows: TGTGCCAGCAGACCCGGACTGATCTTAAAGGGTAAACTGTTTTTT. The complete variable domain, with remaining parts taken from reference TRBV2 and TRBJ1-4, reads EPEVTQTPSHQVTQMGQEVILRCVPISNHLYFYWYRQILGQKVEFLVSFYNNEISEKSEIFDDQFSVERPDGSNFTLKIRSTKLEDSAMYFCASRPGLILKGKLFFGSGTQLSVL.

The chain uses TRBV29-1 and TRBJ2-5; no reliable D call. The CDR3 covers 12 residues. CDR1 is SQVTM, CDR2 ANQGSEA, per germline. The CDR3 sequence is CSVTEYQETQYF. The CDR3 region has the DNA TGCAGTGTTACAGAGTACCAAGAGACCCAGTACTTC.

The chain recombines TRBV11-3 with TRBJ2-2; no firm D call. Between the trimmed V and J ends, which lost 5 bases and 0 bases, there was a span of 22 bases. Germline V lookup: CDR1 SGHNT, CDR2 YENEEA. The CDR3 covers 19 residues. In DNA, the CDR3 is TGTGCCAGCAGCCCAAGATTCGCGGTTGCGTCCCCGAACACCGGGGAGCTGTTTTTT. Residues: CASSPRFAVASPNTGELFF. The full variable domain, in which reference TRBV11-3 and TRBJ2-2 provide the parts outside the CDR3, is EAGVVQSPRYKIIEKKQPVAFWCNPISGHNTLYWYLQNLGQGPELLIRYENEEAVDDSQLPKDRFSAERLKGVDSTLKIQPAELGDSAVYLCASSPRFAVASPNTGELFFGEGSRLTVL.

The rearrangement uses TRBV5-1 and TRBJ2-5; 8 bases match TRBD1. From germline, CDR1 is SGHRS and CDR2 YFSETQ. With 5 bases clipped from V and 1 base from J, the junction kept 4 bases outside the gene matches. The CDR3 has 14 amino acids. CDR3 amino acids: CASRLDRVQETQYF. Here the CDR3 DNA reads TGCGCCAGCAGACTGGACAGGGTCCAAGAGACCCAGTACTTC.

The chain uses TRBV7-6 and TRBJ1-2, with D perhaps TRBD1 (6 bases). Trimming took 2 bases from V and 4 from J, leaving 20 bases between them. The CDR3 has 17 residues. Germline lookup yields CDR1 SGHVS and CDR2 FNYEAQ. The CDR3 nucleotides are TGTGCCAGCAGCTTAAGGGACGACGACAGGCGTGGCTATGGCTACACCTTC. This encodes CASSLRDDDRRGYGYTF.

V usage is TRBV5-1 and J usage is TRBJ2-6, with TRBD1 matching 9 bases. The V gene end was trimmed by 4 bases and the J gene end by 2 bases; junction bases not matched to a gene: 13. The CDR3 runs to 19 residues. From germline, CDR1 is SGHRS and CDR2 YFSETQ. CDR3 sequence reads: CASSQRTGGGIPGANVLTF. In DNA form, the CDR3 reads TGCGCCAGCAGCCAACGAACAGGGGGCGGGATTCCTGGGGCCAACGTCCTGACTTTC.